The present entry profiles one T cell receptor (beta chain) with its context. Its specificity is not known. In the authors' methods: Pooled conventional T cells gave approximately 1.2x10^5 patient and around 130,000 donor TCRbeta sequences. The table came from immunoSEQ multiplex PCR; TCRdb's copy has only in-frame clones and leaves some out. The V and J calls and clone size were taken over from that table, and D and trimming were inferred from the DNA. The table has 20,000 to 25,000 clones, around 97% seen once. The data were obtained in a study of B cell selection in AIRE deficiency. Study observations and caveats: Shorter CDR3s marked shared Treg sequences, biased toward few non-templated insertions. Approximately 29% of healthy-shared Treg TCRbeta sequences appeared in patient Tconv cells. In TCRBV usage, CDR3 length and diversity, patient Tconv and Treg cells matched healthy donors.

Sorting defined conventional CD4 T cells as CD4+CD127+. V lost 8 bases and J 4 bases, leaving 9 bases between the germline ends. This CDR3 region has 13 residues. Per the germline V gene, CDR1 is SGHTA and CDR2 is FQGTGA. Sequenced sample: conventional CD4+ T cells sorted from PBMCs. The chain couples TRBV7-3 to TRBJ2-6; D gene uncertain. This TCR came from a human donor with AIRE deficiency. This CDR3 reads CASAPTGANVLTF. As DNA, the CDR3 is TGTGCCAGCGCCCCCACCGGGGCCAACGTCCTGACTTTC.